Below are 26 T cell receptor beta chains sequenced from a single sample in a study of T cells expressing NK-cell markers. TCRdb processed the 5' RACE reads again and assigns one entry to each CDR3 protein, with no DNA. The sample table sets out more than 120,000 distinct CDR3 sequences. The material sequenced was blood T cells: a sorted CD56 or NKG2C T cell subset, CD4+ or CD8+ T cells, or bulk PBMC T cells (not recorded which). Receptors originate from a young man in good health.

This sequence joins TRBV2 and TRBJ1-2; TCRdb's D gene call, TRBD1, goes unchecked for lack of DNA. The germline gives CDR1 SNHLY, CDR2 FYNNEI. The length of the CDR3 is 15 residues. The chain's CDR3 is CASKEAAGGAHGYTF.

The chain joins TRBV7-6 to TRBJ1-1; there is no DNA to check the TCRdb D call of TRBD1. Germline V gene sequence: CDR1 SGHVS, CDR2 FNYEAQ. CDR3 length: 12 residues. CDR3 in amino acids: CASSGGVSEAFF.

The CDR3 here is CSASYAGTPIYNEQFF. This sequence joins TRBV20-1 and TRBJ2-1; with no DNA, the TCRdb D assignment of TRBD2 cannot be verified. Germline-derived CDR1 and CDR2 are DFQATT and SNEGSKA (reference sequence). The CDR3 covers 16 residues.

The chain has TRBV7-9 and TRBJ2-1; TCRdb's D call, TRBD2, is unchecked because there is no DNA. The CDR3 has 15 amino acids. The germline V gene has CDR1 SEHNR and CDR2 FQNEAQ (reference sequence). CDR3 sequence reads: CASIGGLRSYNEQFF.

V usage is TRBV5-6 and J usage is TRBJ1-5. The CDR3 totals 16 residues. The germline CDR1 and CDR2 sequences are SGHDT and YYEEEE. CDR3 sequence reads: CASSSNGPYSNQPQHF.

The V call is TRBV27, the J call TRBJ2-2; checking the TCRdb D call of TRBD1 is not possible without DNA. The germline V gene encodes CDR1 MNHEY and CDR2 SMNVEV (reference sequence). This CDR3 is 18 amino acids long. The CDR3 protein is CASTLETGHLANTGELFF.

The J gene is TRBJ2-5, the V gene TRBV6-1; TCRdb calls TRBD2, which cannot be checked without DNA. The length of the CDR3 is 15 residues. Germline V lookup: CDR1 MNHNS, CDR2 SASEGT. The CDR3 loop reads CASTLLSGSEETQYF.

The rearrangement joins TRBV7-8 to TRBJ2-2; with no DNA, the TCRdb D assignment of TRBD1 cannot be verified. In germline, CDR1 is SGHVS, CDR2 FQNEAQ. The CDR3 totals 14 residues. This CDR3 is CASSTGQDSGELFF.

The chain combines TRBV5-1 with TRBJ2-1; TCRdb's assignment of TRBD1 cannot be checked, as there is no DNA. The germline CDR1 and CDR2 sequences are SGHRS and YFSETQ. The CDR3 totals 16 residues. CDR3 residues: CASSLGQGLSYNEQFF.

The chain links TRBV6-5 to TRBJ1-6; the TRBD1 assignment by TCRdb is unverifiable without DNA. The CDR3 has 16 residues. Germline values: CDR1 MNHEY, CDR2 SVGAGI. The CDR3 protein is CASSLTSGTTNSPLHF.

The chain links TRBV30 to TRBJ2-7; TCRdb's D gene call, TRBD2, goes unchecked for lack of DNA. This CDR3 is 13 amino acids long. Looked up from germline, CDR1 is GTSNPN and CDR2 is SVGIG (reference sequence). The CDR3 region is CACEREATYEQYF.

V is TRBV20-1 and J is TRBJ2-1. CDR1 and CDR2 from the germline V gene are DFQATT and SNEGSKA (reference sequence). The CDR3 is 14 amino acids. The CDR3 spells CSARAGSSYNEQFF.

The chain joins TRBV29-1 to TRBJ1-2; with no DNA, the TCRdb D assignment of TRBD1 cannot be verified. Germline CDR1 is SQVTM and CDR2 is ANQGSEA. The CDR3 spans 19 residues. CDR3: CSVLAPANTLLGQGGGYTF.

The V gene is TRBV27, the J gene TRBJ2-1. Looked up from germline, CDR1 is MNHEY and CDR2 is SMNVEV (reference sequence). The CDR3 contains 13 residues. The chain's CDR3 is CASSFGVQAEQFF.

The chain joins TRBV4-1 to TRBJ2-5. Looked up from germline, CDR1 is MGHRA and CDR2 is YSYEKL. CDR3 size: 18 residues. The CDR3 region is CASSQDQMNWRSQETQYF.

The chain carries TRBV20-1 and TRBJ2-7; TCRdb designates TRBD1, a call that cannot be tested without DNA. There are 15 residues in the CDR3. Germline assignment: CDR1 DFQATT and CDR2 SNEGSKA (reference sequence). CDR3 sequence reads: CSAGEGGYPHYEQYF.

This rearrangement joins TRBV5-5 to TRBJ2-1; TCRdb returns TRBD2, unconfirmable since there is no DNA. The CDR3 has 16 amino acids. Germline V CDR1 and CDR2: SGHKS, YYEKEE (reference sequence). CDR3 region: CASSDSTSGSYNEQFF.

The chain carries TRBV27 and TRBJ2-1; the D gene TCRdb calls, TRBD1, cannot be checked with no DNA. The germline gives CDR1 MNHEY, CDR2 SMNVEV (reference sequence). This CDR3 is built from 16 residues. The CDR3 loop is CASSLSPGAIYNEQFF.

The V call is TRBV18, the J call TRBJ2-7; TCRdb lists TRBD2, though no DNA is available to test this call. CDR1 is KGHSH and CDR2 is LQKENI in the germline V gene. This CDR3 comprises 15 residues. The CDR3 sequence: CASSPPGKGGYEQYF.

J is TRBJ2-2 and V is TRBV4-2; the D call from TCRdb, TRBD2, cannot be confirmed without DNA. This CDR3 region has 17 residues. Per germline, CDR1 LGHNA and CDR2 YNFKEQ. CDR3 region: CASSHPGLAEGAGELFF.

The CDR3 loop reads CASSLAPTNTGELFF. The chain uses TRBV11-2 and TRBJ2-2. The CDR3 runs 15 residues. Germline-derived CDR1 and CDR2 are SGHAT and FQNNGV.

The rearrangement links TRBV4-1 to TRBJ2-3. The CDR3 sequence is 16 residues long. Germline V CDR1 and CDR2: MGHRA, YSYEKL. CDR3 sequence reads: CASRSDVGHRADTQYF.

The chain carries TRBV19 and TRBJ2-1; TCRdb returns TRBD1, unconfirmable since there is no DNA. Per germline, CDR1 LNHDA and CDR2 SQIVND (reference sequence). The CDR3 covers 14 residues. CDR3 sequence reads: CASSVRDRGNEQFF.

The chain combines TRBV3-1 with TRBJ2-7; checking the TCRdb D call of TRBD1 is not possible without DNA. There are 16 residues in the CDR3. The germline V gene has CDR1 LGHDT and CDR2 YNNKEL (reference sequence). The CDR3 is CASSLYRDQDAYEQYF.

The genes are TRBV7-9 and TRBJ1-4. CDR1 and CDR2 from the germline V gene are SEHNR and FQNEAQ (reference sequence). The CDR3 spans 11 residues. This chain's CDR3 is CASSLQGQLFF.

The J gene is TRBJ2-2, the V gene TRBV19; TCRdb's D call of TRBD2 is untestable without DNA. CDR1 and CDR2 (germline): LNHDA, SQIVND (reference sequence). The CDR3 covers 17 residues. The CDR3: CASSIIGLAGDTGELFF.